The present TCR beta chain was sequenced within a study of CD8 T cells in ankylosing spondylitis. Findings of the study overall: Blood from ankylosing spondylitis patients appeared to carry a characteristic roughly 8-variant TCR beta motif. Disease-linked clones reportedly showed significant enrichment in matched ankylosing spondylitis synovial fluid.

With respect to this clonotype: The antigen remains unidentified.

TCRdb analysed the 5' RACE reads with MiXCR anew, one entry per CDR3 protein. The sample holds approximately 500,000 distinct CDR3 sequences, 12% seen once. The sample comprised blood, either unsorted or a sorted T cell fraction (not recorded which). This TCR derives from a male donor with ankylosing spondylitis.

CDR3 sequence (DNA): TGTGCCAGCAGTGAAAACGGGGGACAGAGCTCTGGAAACACCATATATTTT. Translation: CASSENGGQSSGNTIYF. The chain couples TRBV2 to TRBJ1-3; 7 nucleotides match TRBD1. The CDR3 is 17 amino acids. Looked up from germline, CDR1 is SNHLY and CDR2 is FYNNEI. The V segment lost 2 bases and the J segment 0 bases; nucleotides outside the gene matches: 7.